This is a list of T cell receptor beta chains from one sample in a study of blood T cell repertoires in COVID-19. The method was immunoSEQ multiplex PCR; TCRdb's version includes in-frame clones alone and lacks a portion of them. The table lists under 250,000 clones, around four fifths of them singletons. Specimen: peripheral blood. The origin of the receptors is a woman in her 70s with acute or convalescent COVID-19. CDR3s leave out the opening cysteine and the closing phenylalanine or tryptophan.

v_gene: TRBV6-4
j_gene: TRBJ2-1
CDR3aa: ASSASGLVAGNEQF

v_gene: TRBV6-6
j_gene: TRBJ1-1
CDR3aa: ASSYSEGTEAF

v_gene: TRBV10-3
j_gene: TRBJ1-2
CDR3aa: AISEEGQSSYGYT

v_gene: TRBV13
j_gene: TRBJ1-5
CDR3aa: ASSLYGRVPNSNQPQH

v_gene: TRBV19
j_gene: TRBJ2-1
CDR3aa: ASSIVRTSGGIYNEQF

v_gene: TRBV2
j_gene: TRBJ1-5
CDR3aa: ASRDRQGWQPQH

v_gene: TRBV28
j_gene: TRBJ1-5
CDR3aa: ASSLGTGNNQPQH

v_gene: TRBV6-5
j_gene: TRBJ2-7
CDR3aa: ATSFLDSTYEQY

v_gene: TRBV6-5
j_gene: TRBJ1-5
CDR3aa: ASRRYSNQPQH

v_gene: TRBV2
j_gene: TRBJ1-4
CDR3aa: ASSEGQPLGEKLF

v_gene: TRBV6-1
j_gene: TRBJ1-6
CDR3aa: ASSETQVWSPLH